This TCR beta chain was identified in a study of T cells after yellow fever vaccination. General study results and limits: Contamination of FACS-sorted repertoires by abundant clonotypes from the bulk population could occur. The study found a weaker secondary response that peaked faster, day 5 versus 15. Boosting was followed by the reappearance of most primary-vaccination clones (just under 97% CD4, more than 70% CD8).

From the 5' RACE reads, TCRdb called clonotypes with MiXCR, one entry per CDR3 protein. The sample lists 400,000 or so distinct CDR3 sequences, 6.2% occurring once. V shed 7 bases, J shed 7 bases, and the junction held 2 bases outside the gene matches. CDR3 length equals 13 residues. Germline-derived CDR1 and CDR2 are SNHLY and FYNNEI. Remarks on this clonotype: What it binds is not known.

The clonotype originates from a young man who received the YFV17D yellow fever vaccine. The sample in question was PBMCs, obtained 5 days after the yellow fever booster vaccination. J is TRBJ1-6 and V is TRBV2, with TRBD1 matching over 9 bases. CDR3 amino acids: CASKDRGNSPLHF. In DNA form, the CDR3 reads TGTGCCAGCAAAGACAGGGGGAATTCACCCCTCCACTTT.